This TCR beta chain was captured in a study of CD8 T cells in seronegative destructive rheumatoid arthritis (dated by TCRdb to the early 2020s). In the study overall: At the time of sampling, biological drugs were being given to most of the eight CND-RA patients. Researchers compared peripheral CD8+ TCRbeta repertoires from patients with CCP-negative destructive rheumatoid arthritis (CND-RA) against repertoires from newly diagnosed seropositive RA, seronegative RA and healthy controls. Comparison cohorts of seropositive RA, seronegative RA and healthy controls came from an earlier published TCRbeta dataset rather than new sequencing.

CND-RA patients tested negative on the clinical CCP2 antibody test, and even with active therapy their joint destruction kept progressing. All CND-RA patients were characterized by typical joint destruction in wrists and ankles and by failure of conventional anti-rheumatic therapy. CND-RA patients were sampled not at diagnosis but after long disease histories, which in several cases spanned decades. Approximately 50 millilitres of EDTA-anticoagulated peripheral blood were collected from each patient. Ficoll-Paque PLUS density gradient separation was used to isolate peripheral blood mononuclear cells. AutoMACS magnetic bead positive selection was used to isolate CD8+ cells from fresh or cryopreserved PBMCs, and flow cytometry was used to check purity. Nucleospin Tissue or Tissue XS kits were used for genomic DNA extraction, and quantification was performed on a Qubit 2.0 fluorometer. Note on this clone: This clone's antigen is unknown. Base quality data are lacking; no much larger clone is found one base away.

On the study overall, not on this receptor specifically: The authors read the apparently distinct set of enriched public clonotypes carried by CND-RA patients as support for a separate disease subset. No public clonotype enrichment survived Benjamini-Hochberg correction across the approximately 120,000 clonotypes tested. The small size of the CND-RA cohort was acknowledged as a limitation of the study. After adjusting for age, CND-RA patients appeared to have less diverse, more clonal CD8+ TCRbeta repertoires than other RA subtypes. Compared with controls and other RA subtypes, CND-RA repertoires contained more CMV-reactive and fewer influenza A-reactive CD8+ TCRbeta sequences. Without diagnostic samples, TCR repertoire differences may partly reflect poor disease control over the years rather than being present at onset.

Genomic DNA from CD8+ cells was used for TCRbeta sequencing according to the manufacturer's instructions. A genomics technology centre in Finland performed the TCRbeta sequencing with the immunoSEQ assay. Processing in the source paper ran as follows. Clonotype tables generated by the immunoSEQ preprocessing pipeline were converted into VDJtools format, and non-productive clonotypes were filtered out. Samples with fewer than 10,000 reads were excluded, the remaining samples were subsampled to 10,000 reads, and most of the eight CND-RA samples were retained. The VDJtools CalcDiversityStats function was applied to data subsampled to 10,000 reads to calculate Shannon-Wiener, Simpson and clonality indices. To infer antigen specificity, non-singleton TCRbeta clonotypes were hard-matched against VDJdb, with no mismatches permitted. CDR3 sequences that differed by a single amino acid (Hamming distance 1) were grouped into clusters that potentially share antigen targets. After each group was resampled to six samples, one-sided Fisher's exact tests checked public clonotypes for group enrichment, with the whole procedure repeated ten times. Held by TCRdb, this immuneACCESS table contains in-frame sequences only and omits some clones. Under half of the omission traces to an unresolved V gene where checked; the cause of the rest is unknown. That table is the source of V, J and clone size, and D and trimming were worked out from the DNA. This sample holds 10,000 to 15,000 clones; 80% to 85% were observed only once. The ten top clones hold around a quarter of the sample.

The sequenced sample consisted of CD8+ T cells from blood. This clonotype originated in a woman aged 30-50 years with seronegative destructive rheumatoid arthritis.

The CDR3 protein: CASSQQGVDYEQYF. The DNA sequence reads TGTGCCAGCAGCCAACAGGGAGTTGACTACGAGCAGTACTTC. In this chain, TRBV5-6 is recombined with TRBJ2-7; perhaps TRBD1 is the D gene, with 6 bases matching. Trimming removed 4 bases from V and 3 bases from J, leaving 14 bases between the germline ends. The germline V gene encodes CDR1 SGHDT and CDR2 YYEEEE. From the cysteine through the phenylalanine, the CDR3 covers 14 amino acids. Only CDR3 DNA remains: 42 bases, in frame from the first base.